Reported below is one T cell receptor (beta chain). Trimming took off 5 bases at V and 2 bases at J, with 16 bases between the two ends. Germline V CDR1 and CDR2: SGHDT, YYEEEE. CDR3 size: 15 residues. Profiled with immunoSEQ multiplex PCR; TCRdb holds only in-frame clones, not every one. This table holds a few hundred thousand clones, approximately 87% found once. The data originate from a study of blood T cell repertoires in COVID-19. This clonotype was sampled from a woman in her 50s with acute or convalescent COVID-19. The sequenced sample was peripheral blood. V usage is TRBV5-6 and J usage is TRBJ1-1; D perhaps matches TRBD1 (6 bases). The CDR3 sequence is CASSRPGDLNTEAFF. The CDR3 DNA reads as TGTGCCAGCAGTAGGCCAGGGGACCTAAACACTGAAGCTTTCTTT.